This TCR beta chain appears in the sequencing data of a study of cytomegalovirus exposure and HLA in healthy donors. A word on this clone: Its antigen remains unidentified.

V was clipped by 3 bases and J by 2 bases; unmatched bases: 13. The CDR3 has 18 residues. Germline assignment: CDR1 LNHNV and CDR2 YYDKDF (reference sequence). General study results and limits: Later on, a genetic analysis was performed. It linked a missense variant in DCLRE1C with V- and J-gene trimming of TCR beta. As was reported, the HLA-A and HLA-B alleles of most subjects were accurately predicted from TCR beta sequences. Researchers counted about 150 TCR beta chains as cytomegalovirus-associated.

The PCR made use of 60 Vbeta and 13 Jbeta primers. The repertoire was sequenced with immunoSEQ multiplex PCR; TCRdb's copy has only in-frame clones and lacks some. The table has 100,000 to 150,000 clones, around 73% seen once; the top ten hold 2.9%. V is TRBV15 and J is TRBJ2-3; 8 bases line up with TRBD2. The source of this sequence is a human donor in good health. The specimen was PBMCs. DNA for the CDR3: TGTGCCACCAGCAGGGAACCGGGACTAGGGGTACACACAGATACGCAGTATTTT. It encodes CATSREPGLGVHTDTQYF.